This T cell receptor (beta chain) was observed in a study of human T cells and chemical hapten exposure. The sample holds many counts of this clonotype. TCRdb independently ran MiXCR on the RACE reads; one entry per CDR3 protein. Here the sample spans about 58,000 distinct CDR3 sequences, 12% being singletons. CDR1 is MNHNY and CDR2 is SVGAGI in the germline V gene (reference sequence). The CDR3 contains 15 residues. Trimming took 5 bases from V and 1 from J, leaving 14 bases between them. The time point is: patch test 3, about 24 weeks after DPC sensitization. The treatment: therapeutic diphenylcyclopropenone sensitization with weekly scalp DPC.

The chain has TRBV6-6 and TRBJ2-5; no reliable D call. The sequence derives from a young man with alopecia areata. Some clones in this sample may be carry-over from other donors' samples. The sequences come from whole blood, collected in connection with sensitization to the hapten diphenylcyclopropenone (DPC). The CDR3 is CASSPVKAFQETQYF. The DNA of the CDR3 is TGTGCCAGCAGTCCCGTGAAGGCCTTCCAAGAGACCCAGTACTTC.